Following are 16 T cell receptor beta chains from one sample sequenced in a study of blood T cell repertoires in COVID-19. TCRdb keeps only in-frame clones here, not all; method: immunoSEQ multiplex PCR. This sample yields about 200,000 clones, of which around 88% are seen a single time; about 4% belongs to the top ten. Sequenced input: PBMCs or T cells enriched from blood (not recorded which). Receptors were obtained from a woman in her thirties who had been exposed to COVID-19.

This clone was counted a few times. The V gene is TRBV5-1, the J gene TRBJ2-3; TRBD1 agrees at 8 bases. With 0 bases clipped from V and 0 bases from J, the junction kept 6 bases outside the gene matches. The CDR3 is 17 amino acids. Germline lookup yields CDR1 SGHRS and CDR2 YFSETQ. Here the CDR3 reads CASSLGTGSLSTDTQYF. The CDR3 bases are TGCGCCAGCAGCTTGGGGACAGGGTCCCTGAGCACAGATACGCAGTATTTT.

The chain combines TRBV5-1 with TRBJ2-6; D uncertain. Trimming cost V 0 bases and J 0 bases, with 10 bases left between them. Germline V gives CDR1 SGHRS, CDR2 YFSETQ. The CDR3 sequence is 17 residues long. The CDR3 loop is CASSLGPSGSGANVLTF. CDR3 nucleotide sequence: TGCGCCAGCAGCTTGGGGCCCTCGGGCTCTGGGGCCAACGTCCTGACTTTC.

The chain joins TRBV27 to TRBJ2-5, with 15 bases matching TRBD2. The CDR3 spans 18 residues. CDR1 and CDR2 (germline): MNHEY, SMNVEV (reference sequence). V shed 2 bases, J shed 2 bases, and the junction held 6 bases outside the gene matches. CDR3 in amino acids: CASSLMGLAGGGQETQYF. DNA for the CDR3: TGTGCCAGCAGTTTAATGGGACTAGCGGGGGGAGGGCAAGAGACCCAGTACTTC.

This clone was seen many times. This rearrangement joins TRBV5-6 to TRBJ1-6, with D perhaps TRBD1 (5 bases). The CDR3 runs 16 residues. The V gene lost 3 bases and the J gene lost 0 bases, with 10 bases spanning the gap. Germline assignment: CDR1 SGHDT and CDR2 YYEEEE. The CDR3, as DNA: TGTGCCAGCAGCTGGGGACTTAGCTCCTATAATTCACCCCTCCACTTT. Translation: CASSWGLSSYNSPLHF.

The rearrangement joins TRBV30 to TRBJ1-1; 9 bases line up with TRBD1. CDR3 size: 13 residues. Per the germline V gene, CDR1 is GTSNPN and CDR2 is SVGIG (reference sequence). J gave up 2 bases and V 4 bases, and 2 bases lay outside the gene matches. Here the CDR3 reads CAWTGQGNTEAFF. The CDR3 nucleotides read TGTGCCTGGACGGGACAGGGAAACACTGAAGCTTTCTTT.

V and J are TRBV30 and TRBJ1-2; D is undetermined. V gave up 1 base and J gave up 1 base, with 4 bases separating them. CDR1 and CDR2 from the germline V gene are GTSNPN and SVGIG (reference sequence). There are 12 residues in the CDR3. The CDR3 DNA reads TGTGCCTGGAGTGATCTTAACTATGGCTACACCTTC. Residues: CAWSDLNYGYTF.

This clone was observed a single time. This chain connects TRBV3-1 (or the pseudogene TRBV3-2) to TRBJ1-2, with unresolved D. Trimming removed 1 base from V and 8 bases from J, with 11 bases in between. From germline, CDR1 is LGHDT and CDR2 YNNKEL (reference sequence). The CDR3 extends over 13 amino acids. The CDR3 DNA follows: TGTGCCAGCAGCCAAGGGTCCAGTGGCGGCTACACCTTC. This sequence encodes CASSQGSSGGYTF.

The V and J genes are TRBV5-1 and TRBJ2-1, with 7 bases that match TRBD1. V was pared by 4 bases and J by 5 bases, with 6 bases of the junction left unmatched. CDR3 length: 14 amino acids. In germline, CDR1 is SGHRS, CDR2 YFSETQ. CDR3 loop: CASSREGQNNEQFF. The CDR3 DNA reads TGCGCCAGCAGCCGAGAGGGACAGAACAATGAGCAGTTCTTC.

This clone was recorded a few times. V is TRBV5-1 and J is TRBJ1-6, with D uncertain. The CDR3 is 15 amino acids. Looked up from germline, CDR1 is SGHRS and CDR2 is YFSETQ. V gave up 2 bases and J gave up 0 bases, with 6 bases separating them. The CDR3 reads CASSFGSSYNSPLHF. The CDR3 region has the DNA TGCGCCAGCAGCTTCGGGAGCTCCTATAATTCACCCCTCCACTTT.

The chain carries TRBV2 and TRBJ2-2; TRBD1 is a possible D gene (5 bases). The CDR3 is made up of 16 amino acids. In germline, CDR1 is SNHLY, CDR2 FYNNEI. Deletions cut 7 bases from V and 4 bases from J, with 19 bases between. CDR3 region: CASTSMGQGSTGELFF. As DNA, the CDR3 is TGTGCCAGCACATCCATGGGGCAGGGAAGCACCGGGGAGCTGTTTTTT.

The chain couples TRBV5-4 to TRBJ2-5; possible D gene TRBD2, 6 bases. Trimming shortened V by 1 base and J by 5 bases, and 18 bases separated the two germline ends. Germline V lookup: CDR1 SGHNT, CDR2 YYREEE (reference sequence). The CDR3 is 16 residues long. The CDR3 spells CASSLSTRPGVETQYF. CDR3 nucleotides: TGTGCCAGCAGCTTGTCTACCCGACCGGGGGTGGAGACCCAGTACTTC.

The V call is TRBV6-1, the J call TRBJ1-5; 7 bases are shared with TRBD1. V dropped 1 base and J dropped 2; count of bases not matched to a gene: 2. The CDR3 spans 15 residues. Per germline, CDR1 MNHNS and CDR2 SASEGT. CDR3 in DNA: TGTGCCAGCAGTGAAGAGGGGGCCGGCAATCAGCCCCAGCATTTT. Translation: CASSEEGAGNQPQHF.

This clone has only one observation. V gene TRBV6-5 combines with J gene TRBJ2-7; TRBD1 is a possible D gene (5 bases). Germline CDR1 and CDR2: MNHEY and SVGAGI. Trimming stripped 6 bases from V and 0 bases from J, with 9 bases between. This CDR3 is 13 amino acids long. CDR3 in amino acids: CASSRTSSYEQYF. The CDR3 bases are TGTGCCAGCAGCCGGACATCCTCCTACGAGCAGTACTTC.

This chain links TRBV30 with TRBJ1-5; the D is unclear. Per germline, CDR1 GTSNPN and CDR2 SVGIG (reference sequence). The V and J ends lost 0 bases and 2 bases respectively, with 5 bases between them. This CDR3 is 13 amino acids long. CDR3 sequence: CAWSVAGNQPQHF. The CDR3, as DNA: TGTGCCTGGAGTGTAGCTGGCAATCAGCCCCAGCATTTT.

The chain employs TRBV24-1 and TRBJ1-2; a weak D match, TRBD1 (5 bases). Trimming left V 3 bases short and J 0 bases short, with 13 bases between. From germline, CDR1 is KGHDR and CDR2 SFDVKD. The CDR3 has 16 residues. CDR3 loop: CATSDPGTGSNYGYTF. The CDR3 DNA is TGTGCCACCAGTGATCCCGGAACAGGTTCTAACTATGGCTACACCTTC.

V gene TRBV19 combines with J gene TRBJ1-1, with 7 bases identical to TRBD1. The CDR3 loop spans 17 amino acids. Germline CDR1 is LNHDA and CDR2 is SQIVND (reference sequence). The V gene end was trimmed by 9 bases and the J gene end by 2 bases; junction bases not matched to a gene: 18. The CDR3 DNA sequence: TGTGCCAGCCAACAGGGGACCACATTACCGGCAAACACTGAAGCTTTCTTT. Protein: CASQQGTTLPANTEAFF.